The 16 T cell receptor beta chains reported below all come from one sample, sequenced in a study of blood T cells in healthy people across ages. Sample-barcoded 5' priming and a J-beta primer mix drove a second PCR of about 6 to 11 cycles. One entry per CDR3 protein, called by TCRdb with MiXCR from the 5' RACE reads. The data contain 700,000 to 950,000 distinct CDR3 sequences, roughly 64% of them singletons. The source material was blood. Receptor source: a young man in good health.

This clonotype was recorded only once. The CDR3 DNA follows: TGTGCCAGCAGTGTTGGTCCTAATTCCTATGGCTACACCTTC. This translates into CASSVGPNSYGYTF. The V and J genes are TRBV6-5 and TRBJ1-2; D is undetermined. There are 14 residues in the CDR3. V was pared by 5 bases and J by 4 bases, with 14 bases between. Germline V gene sequence: CDR1 MNHEY, CDR2 SVGAGI.

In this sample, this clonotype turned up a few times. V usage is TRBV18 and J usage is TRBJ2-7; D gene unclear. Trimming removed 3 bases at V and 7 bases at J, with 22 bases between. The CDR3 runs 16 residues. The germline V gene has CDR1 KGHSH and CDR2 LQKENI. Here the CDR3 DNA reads TGTGCCAGCTCACCGCCCTCACGGGCTCTATCGGTTGAGCAGTACTTC. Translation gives CASSPPSRALSVEQYF.

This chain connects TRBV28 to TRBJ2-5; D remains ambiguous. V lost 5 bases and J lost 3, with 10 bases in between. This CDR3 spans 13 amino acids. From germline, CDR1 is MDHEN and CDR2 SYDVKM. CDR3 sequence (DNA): TGTGCCAGCAGTGTATTCGATGAAGAGACCCAGTACTTC. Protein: CASSVFDEETQYF. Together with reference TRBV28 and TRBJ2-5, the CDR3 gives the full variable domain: DVKVTQSSRYLVKRTGEKVFLECVQDMDHENMFWYRQDPGLGLRLIYFSYDVKMKEKGDIPEGYSVSREKKERFSLILESASTNQTSMYLCASSVFDEETQYFGPGTRLLVL.

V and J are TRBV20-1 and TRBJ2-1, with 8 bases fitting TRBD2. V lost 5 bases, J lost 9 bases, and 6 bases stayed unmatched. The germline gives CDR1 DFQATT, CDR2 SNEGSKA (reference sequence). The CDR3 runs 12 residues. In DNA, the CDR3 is TGCAGTGCTCGGGAGGGGGTCGGTGAGCAGTTCTTC. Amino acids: CSAREGVGEQFF.

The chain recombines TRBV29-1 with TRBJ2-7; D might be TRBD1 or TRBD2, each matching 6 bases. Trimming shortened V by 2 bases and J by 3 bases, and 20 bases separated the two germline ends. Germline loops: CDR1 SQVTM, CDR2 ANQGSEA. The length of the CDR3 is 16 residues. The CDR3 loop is CSVELPGASDNYEQYF. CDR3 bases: TGCAGCGTTGAACTCCCGGGGGCTAGCGACAACTACGAGCAGTACTTC.

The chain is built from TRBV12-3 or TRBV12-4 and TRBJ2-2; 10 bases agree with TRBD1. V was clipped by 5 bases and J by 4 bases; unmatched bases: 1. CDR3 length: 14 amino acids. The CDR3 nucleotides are TGTGCCAGCAGTGACAGGGGGCTCACCGGGGAGCTGTTTTTT. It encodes CASSDRGLTGELFF.

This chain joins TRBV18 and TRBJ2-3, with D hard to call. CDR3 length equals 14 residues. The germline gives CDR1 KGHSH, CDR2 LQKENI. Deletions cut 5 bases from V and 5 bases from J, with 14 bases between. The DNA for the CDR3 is TGTGCCAGCTCAGCCTCCGGCACGCTAGATACGCAGTATTTT. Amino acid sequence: CASSASGTLDTQYF.

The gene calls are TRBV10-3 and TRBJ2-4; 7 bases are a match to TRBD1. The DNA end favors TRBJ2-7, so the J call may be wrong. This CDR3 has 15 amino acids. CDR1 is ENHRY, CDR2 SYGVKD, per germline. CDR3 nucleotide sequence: TGTGCCATCAGTGCCCCCGACAGGGTCGAGTTCGAGCAGTACTTC. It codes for CAISAPDRVEFEQYF.

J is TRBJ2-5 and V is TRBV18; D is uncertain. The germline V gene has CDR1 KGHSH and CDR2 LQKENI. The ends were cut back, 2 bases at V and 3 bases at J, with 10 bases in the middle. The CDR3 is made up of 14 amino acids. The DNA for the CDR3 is TGTGCCAGCTCACCAACATGGCAGAAAGAGACCCAGTACTTC. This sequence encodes CASSPTWQKETQYF.

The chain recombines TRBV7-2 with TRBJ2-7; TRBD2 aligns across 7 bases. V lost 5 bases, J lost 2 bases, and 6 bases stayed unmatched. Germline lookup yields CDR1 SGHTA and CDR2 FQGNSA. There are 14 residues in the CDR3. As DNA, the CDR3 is TGTGCCAGCAGCCCGGCGGGAGCAACCTACGAGCAGTACTTC. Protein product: CASSPAGATYEQYF.

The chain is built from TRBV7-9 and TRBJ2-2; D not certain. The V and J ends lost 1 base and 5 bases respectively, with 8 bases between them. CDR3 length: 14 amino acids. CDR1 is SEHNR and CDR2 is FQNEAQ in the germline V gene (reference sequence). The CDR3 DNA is TGTGCCAGCAGCTTAGAGTTGGATACCGGGGAGCTGTTTTTT. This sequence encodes CASSLELDTGELFF. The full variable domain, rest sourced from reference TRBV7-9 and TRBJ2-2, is DTGVSQNPRHKITKRGQNVTFRCDPISEHNRLYWYRQTLGQGPEFLTYFQNEAQLEKSRLLSDRFSAERPKGSFSTLEIQRTEQGDSAMYLCASSLELDTGELFFGEGSRLTVL.

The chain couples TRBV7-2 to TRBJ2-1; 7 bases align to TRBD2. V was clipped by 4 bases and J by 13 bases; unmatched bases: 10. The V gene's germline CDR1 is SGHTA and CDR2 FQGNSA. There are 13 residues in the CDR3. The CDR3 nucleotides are TGTGCCAGCAGCTCTACCGACGGGGGGAAACAGTTCTTC. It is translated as CASSSTDGGKQFF.

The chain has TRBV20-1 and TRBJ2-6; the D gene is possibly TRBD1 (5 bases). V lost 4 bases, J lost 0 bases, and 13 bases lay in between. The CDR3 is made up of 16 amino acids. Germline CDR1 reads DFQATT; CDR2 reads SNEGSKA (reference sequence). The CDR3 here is CSATPGQSSGANVLTF. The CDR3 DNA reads TGCAGTGCTACCCCAGGACAAAGCTCTGGGGCCAACGTCCTGACTTTC.

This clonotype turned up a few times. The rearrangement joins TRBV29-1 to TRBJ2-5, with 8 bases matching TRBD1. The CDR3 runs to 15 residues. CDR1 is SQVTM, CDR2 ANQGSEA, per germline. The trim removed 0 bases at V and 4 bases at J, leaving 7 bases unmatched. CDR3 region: CSVEDPQGASETQYF. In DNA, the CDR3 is TGCAGCGTTGAAGATCCTCAGGGGGCCTCAGAGACCCAGTACTTC.

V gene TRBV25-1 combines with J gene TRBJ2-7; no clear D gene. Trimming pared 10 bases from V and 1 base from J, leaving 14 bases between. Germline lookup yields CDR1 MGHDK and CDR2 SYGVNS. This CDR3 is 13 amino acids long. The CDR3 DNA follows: TGTGCCACACGGACGGAAGCTTCCTACGAGCAGTACTTC. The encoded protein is CATRTEASYEQYF.

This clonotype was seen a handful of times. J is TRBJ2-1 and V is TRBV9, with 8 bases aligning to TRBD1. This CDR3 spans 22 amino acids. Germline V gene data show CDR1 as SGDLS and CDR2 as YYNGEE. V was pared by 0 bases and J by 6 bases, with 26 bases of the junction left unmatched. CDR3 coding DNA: TGTGCCAGCAGCGTAGCTACTACTAGTTACGGTTACGGACAGGGAACAGTCAATGAGCAGTTCTTC. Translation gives CASSVATTSYGYGQGTVNEQFF.